This TCR beta chain derives from a study of CD8 T cells in ankylosing spondylitis. The germline V gene encodes CDR1 LGHDT and CDR2 YNNKEL (reference sequence). The CDR3 sequence is 14 residues long. Whole-study results and caveats: Apparently characteristic of ankylosing spondylitis blood was a TCR beta motif (about eight highly homologous variants).

TCRdb re-called the 5' RACE reads through MiXCR, storing one row per CDR3 protein. The sample carries over 450,000 distinct CDR3 sequences, about 12% recorded once. Of note for this clonotype: Its antigen is undetermined. An end of the junction does not agree with germline; a read error may underlie this.

The origin of this receptor is a male donor with ankylosing spondylitis. The specimen sequenced was blood, either unsorted or a sorted T cell fraction (not recorded which). J is TRBJ2-1 and V is TRBV3-1; D not resolved. The CDR3 reads CASSKEGAFNEQFF. The CDR3 DNA sequence: TGTGCCAGCAGCAAAGAAGGAGCGTTCAATGAGCAGTTCTTC.